The present T cell receptor (beta chain) was sequenced within a study of T cell repertoires in cytomegalovirus infection. Turning to the study itself: Matching HLA type, along with CMV infection, was indicated by public TCR beta signatures. Study results and caveats: HLA-C-restricted CMV-specific TCR beta clonotypes were dominant in the ex vivo response. Cumulative public TCR beta family frequency identified carriers of CMV plus the relevant HLA.

TCRdb recomputed calls from the reads with MiXCR, one row per CDR3 protein. The sample has roughly 230,000 distinct CDR3 sequences; 22% are singletons. This CDR3 region has 15 residues. Trimming pared 8 bases from V and 4 bases from J, leaving 19 bases between. Germline loops: CDR1 SGHRS, CDR2 YFSETQ. Note on this clonotype: What it binds is not known.

Input material: CD8+ T cells from PBMCs. This sequence originates from a human donor in good health (CMV status not recorded). Some clones in this sample may be carry-over from other donors' samples. The rearrangement links TRBV5-1 to TRBJ2-1; a weak D match, TRBD2 (5 bases). The CDR3, as DNA: TGCGCCAGTCATAAAGAGGCTAGCCCTTACAATGAGCAGTTCTTC. Protein sequence: CASHKEASPYNEQFF.